Following are 2 T cell receptor beta chains from one sample sequenced in a study of blood T cell repertoires in COVID-19. The protocol was immunoSEQ multiplex PCR, while the TCRdb copy is restricted to in-frame clones and leaves out a portion. Among some 91,000 clones listed, 75% to 90% were seen once. The material sequenced was peripheral blood. The receptors were gathered from a human donor in a cohort sampled during active COVID-19.

The CDR3 loop reads CASSGPDSTYGYTF. The CDR3 DNA reads as TGTGCCAGCAGCGGGCCGGACAGCACGTATGGCTACACCTTC. The genes are TRBV9 and TRBJ1-2, with D possibly being TRBD1 (6 bases). The CDR3 covers 14 residues. V gave up 3 bases and J gave up 5 bases, with 14 bases separating them. Germline CDR1 reads SGDLS; CDR2 reads YYNGEE.

This sequence joins TRBV7-2 and TRBJ1-5; D gene uncertain. Trimming left V 5 bases short and J 4 bases short, with 9 bases between. The CDR3 has 13 residues. From germline, CDR1 is SGHTA and CDR2 FQGNSA. CDR3 sequence: CASSTQTNQPQHF. CDR3 nucleotide sequence: TGTGCCAGCAGCACACAGACAAATCAGCCCCAGCATTTT.